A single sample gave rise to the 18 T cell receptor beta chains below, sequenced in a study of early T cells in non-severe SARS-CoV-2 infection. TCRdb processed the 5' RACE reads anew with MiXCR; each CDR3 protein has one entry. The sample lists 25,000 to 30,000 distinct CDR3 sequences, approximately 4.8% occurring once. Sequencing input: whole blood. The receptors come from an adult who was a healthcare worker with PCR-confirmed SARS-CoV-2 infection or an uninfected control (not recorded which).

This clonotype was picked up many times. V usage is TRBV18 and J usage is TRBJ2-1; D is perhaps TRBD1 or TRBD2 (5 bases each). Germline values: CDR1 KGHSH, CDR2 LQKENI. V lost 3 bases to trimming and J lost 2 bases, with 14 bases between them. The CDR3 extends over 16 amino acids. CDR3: CASSPVGASTYNEQFF. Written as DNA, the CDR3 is TGTGCCAGCTCACCCGTAGGGGCTAGCACCTACAATGAGCAGTTCTTC.

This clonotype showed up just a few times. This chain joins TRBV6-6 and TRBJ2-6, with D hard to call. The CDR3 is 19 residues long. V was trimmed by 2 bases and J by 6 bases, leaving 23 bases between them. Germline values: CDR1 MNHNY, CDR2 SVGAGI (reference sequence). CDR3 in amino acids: CASSYPVGNMAAEANVLTF. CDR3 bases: TGTGCCAGCAGTTACCCGGTGGGAAACATGGCGGCTGAGGCCAACGTCCTGACTTTC.

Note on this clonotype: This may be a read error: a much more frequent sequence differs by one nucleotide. The CDR3 nucleotides are TGTACCGAAACTCTAACAGCGGGACGGAACACTGAAGCTTTCTTT. Protein: CTETLTAGRNTEAFF. The gene calls are TRBV30 and TRBJ1-1; D perhaps matches TRBD1 (5 bases). This CDR3 has 15 residues. Germline lookup yields CDR1 GTSNPN and CDR2 SVGIG (reference sequence).

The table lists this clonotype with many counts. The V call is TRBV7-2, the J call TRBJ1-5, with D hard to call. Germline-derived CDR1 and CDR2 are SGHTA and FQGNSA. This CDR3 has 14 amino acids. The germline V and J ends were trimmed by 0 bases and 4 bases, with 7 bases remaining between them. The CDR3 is CASSLARPNQPQHF. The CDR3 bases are TGTGCCAGCAGCTTAGCCAGGCCAAATCAGCCCCAGCATTTT.

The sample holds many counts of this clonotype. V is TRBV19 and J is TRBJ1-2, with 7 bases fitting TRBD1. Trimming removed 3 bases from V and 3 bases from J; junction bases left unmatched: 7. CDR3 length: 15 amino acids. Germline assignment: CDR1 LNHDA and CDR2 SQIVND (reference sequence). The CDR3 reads CASSIGQARDYGYTF. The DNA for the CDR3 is TGTGCCAGTAGTATCGGACAGGCCAGGGACTATGGCTACACCTTC.

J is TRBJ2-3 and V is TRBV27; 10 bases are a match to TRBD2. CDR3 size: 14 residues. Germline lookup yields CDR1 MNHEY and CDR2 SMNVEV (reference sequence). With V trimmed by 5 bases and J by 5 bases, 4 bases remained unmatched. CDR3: CASSPRTSGDTQYF. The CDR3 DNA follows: TGTGCCAGCAGTCCCCGGACTAGCGGAGATACGCAGTATTTT.

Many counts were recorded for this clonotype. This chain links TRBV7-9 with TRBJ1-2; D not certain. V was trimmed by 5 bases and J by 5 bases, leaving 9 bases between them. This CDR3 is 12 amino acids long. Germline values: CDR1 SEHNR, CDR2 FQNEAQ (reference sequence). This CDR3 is CASSPPRYGYTF. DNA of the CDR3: TGTGCCAGCAGCCCTCCCCGTTATGGCTACACCTTC.

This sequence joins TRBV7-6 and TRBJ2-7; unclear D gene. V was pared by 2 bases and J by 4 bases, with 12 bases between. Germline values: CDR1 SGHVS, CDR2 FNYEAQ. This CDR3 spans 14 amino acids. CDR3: CASSLNPSIYEQYF. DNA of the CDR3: TGTGCCAGCAGCTTAAACCCTTCTATTTACGAGCAGTACTTC. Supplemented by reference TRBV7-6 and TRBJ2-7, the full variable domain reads GAGVSQSPRYKVTKRGQDVALRCDPISGHVSLYWYRQALGQGPEFLTYFNYEAQQDKSGLPNDRFSAERPEGSISTLTIQRTEQRDSAMYRCASSLNPSIYEQYFGPGTRLTVT.

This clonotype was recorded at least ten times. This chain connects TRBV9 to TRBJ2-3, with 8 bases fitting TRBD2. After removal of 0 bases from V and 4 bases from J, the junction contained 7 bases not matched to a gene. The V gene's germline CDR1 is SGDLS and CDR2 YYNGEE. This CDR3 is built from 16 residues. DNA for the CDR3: TGTGCCAGCAGCGTAGTTGGTAGCGGGATAGCAGATACGCAGTATTTT. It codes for CASSVVGSGIADTQYF.

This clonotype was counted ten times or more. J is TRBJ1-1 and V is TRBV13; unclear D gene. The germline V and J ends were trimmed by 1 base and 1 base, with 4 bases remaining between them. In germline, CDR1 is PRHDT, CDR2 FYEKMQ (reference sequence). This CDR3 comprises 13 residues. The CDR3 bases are TGTGCCAGCAGCTTAGATGGGAACACTGAAGCTTTCTTT. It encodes CASSLDGNTEAFF.

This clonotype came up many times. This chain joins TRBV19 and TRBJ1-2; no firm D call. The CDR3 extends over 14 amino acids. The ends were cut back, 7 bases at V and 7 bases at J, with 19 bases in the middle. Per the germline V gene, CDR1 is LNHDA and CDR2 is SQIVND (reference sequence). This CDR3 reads CASTRTVQALGYTF. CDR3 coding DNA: TGTGCCAGTACCCGGACGGTTCAAGCTCTTGGCTACACCTTC.

CDR3 bases: TGTGCCAGCAGTTACGGTATCCGTGGGTCACACTCCTACAATGAGCAGTTCTTC. Translating it yields CASSYGIRGSHSYNEQFF. The V call is TRBV6-5, the J call TRBJ2-1; no clear D gene. This CDR3 has 18 amino acids. V was shortened by 2 bases and J by 0 bases, with 17 bases between the two germline ends. CDR1 is MNHEY and CDR2 is SVGAGI in the germline V gene.

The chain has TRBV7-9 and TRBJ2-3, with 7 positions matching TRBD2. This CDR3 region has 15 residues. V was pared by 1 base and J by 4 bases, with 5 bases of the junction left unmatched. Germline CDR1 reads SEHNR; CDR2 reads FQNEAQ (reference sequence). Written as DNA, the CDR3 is TGTGCCAGCAGCTTAGAAGCGGGAAGGGCAGATACGCAGTATTTT. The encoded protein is CASSLEAGRADTQYF. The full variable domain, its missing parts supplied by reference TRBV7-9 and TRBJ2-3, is DTGVSQNPRHKITKRGQNVTFRCDPISEHNRLYWYRQTLGQGPEFLTYFQNEAQLEKSRLLSDRFSAERPKGSFSTLEIQRTEQGDSAMYLCASSLEAGRADTQYFGPGTRLTVL.

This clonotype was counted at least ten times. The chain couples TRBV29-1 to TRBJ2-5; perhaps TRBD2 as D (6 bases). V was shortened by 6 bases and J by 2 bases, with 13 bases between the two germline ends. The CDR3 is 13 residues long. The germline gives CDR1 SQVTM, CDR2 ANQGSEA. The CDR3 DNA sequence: TGCAGCGTACCAAGGGGAGGACAAGAGACCCAGTACTTC. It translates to CSVPRGGQETQYF.

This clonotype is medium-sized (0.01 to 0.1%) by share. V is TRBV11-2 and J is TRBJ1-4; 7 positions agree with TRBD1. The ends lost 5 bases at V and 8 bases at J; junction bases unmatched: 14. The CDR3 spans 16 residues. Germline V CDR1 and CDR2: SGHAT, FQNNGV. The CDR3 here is CASSLRADRVGEKLFF. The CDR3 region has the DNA TGTGCCAGCAGCCTCCGCGCTGACAGGGTCGGAGAAAAACTGTTTTTT.

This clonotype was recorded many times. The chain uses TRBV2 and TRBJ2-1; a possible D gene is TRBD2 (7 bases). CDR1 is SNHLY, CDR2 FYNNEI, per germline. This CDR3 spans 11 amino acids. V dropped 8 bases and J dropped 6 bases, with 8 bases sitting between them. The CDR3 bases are TGTGCCAGCGGGGGGGCCAATGAGCAGTTCTTC. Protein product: CASGGANEQFF.

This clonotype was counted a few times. CDR3 region: CASSIQTTSPYTSSYNEQFF. The CDR3 DNA follows: TGTGCCAGCAGCATCCAAACCACTAGCCCATATACGAGCTCCTACAATGAGCAGTTCTTC. The rearrangement uses TRBV4-2 and TRBJ2-1; perhaps TRBD2 as D (6 bases). The V gene's germline CDR1 is LGHNA and CDR2 YNFKEQ. The V end was cut by 5 bases, the J end by 0 bases, with 26 bases between. This CDR3 is built from 20 residues.

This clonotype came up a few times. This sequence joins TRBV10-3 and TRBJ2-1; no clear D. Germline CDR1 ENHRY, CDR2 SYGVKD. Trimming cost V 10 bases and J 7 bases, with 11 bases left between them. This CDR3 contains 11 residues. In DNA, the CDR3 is TGTGCCACCAACGTGGGTAATGAGCAGTTCTTC. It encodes CATNVGNEQFF.